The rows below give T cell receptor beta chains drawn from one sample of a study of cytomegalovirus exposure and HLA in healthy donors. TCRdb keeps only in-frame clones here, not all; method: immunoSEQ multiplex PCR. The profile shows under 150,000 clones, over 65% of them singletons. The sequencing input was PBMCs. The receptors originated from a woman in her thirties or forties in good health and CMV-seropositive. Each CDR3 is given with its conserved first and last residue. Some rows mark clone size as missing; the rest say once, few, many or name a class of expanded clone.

CDR3aa: CASSLGARASTKQYF
abundance: few
v_gene: TRBV11-3
j_gene: TRBJ2-7

CDR3aa: CASSITGTGGGGYTF
abundance: NA
v_gene: TRBV6-6
j_gene: TRBJ1-2

CDR3aa: CAWKDDLRSGDYNSPLHF
abundance: NA
v_gene: TRBV30
j_gene: TRBJ1-6

CDR3aa: CATSKLAGGQETQYF
abundance: NA
v_gene: TRBV15
j_gene: TRBJ2-5

CDR3aa: CAWSGRGRSSGNTIYF
abundance: NA
v_gene: TRBV30
j_gene: TRBJ1-3

CDR3aa: CASSLGDRSYEQYF
abundance: few
v_gene: TRBV5-4
j_gene: TRBJ2-7

CDR3aa: CAISALGTGTPNEQFF
abundance: NA
v_gene: TRBV10-3
j_gene: TRBJ2-1

CDR3aa: CASSPGAGQGLYEQYF
abundance: NA
v_gene: TRBV18
j_gene: TRBJ2-7

CDR3aa: CASSKLTGRNFEQYF
abundance: NA
v_gene: TRBV6-5
j_gene: TRBJ2-7

CDR3aa: CASSNRKLAGSQETQYF
abundance: NA
v_gene: TRBV19
j_gene: TRBJ2-5

CDR3aa: CASSLQDRGSQPQHF
abundance: NA
v_gene: TRBV19
j_gene: TRBJ1-5

CDR3aa: CASRDRGVNHEQFF
abundance: few
v_gene: TRBV5-1
j_gene: TRBJ2-1

CDR3aa: CATSREGTSGSDTQYF
abundance: NA
v_gene: TRBV15
j_gene: TRBJ2-3

CDR3aa: CASTPTPGLSEQYF
abundance: NA
v_gene: TRBV6-1
j_gene: TRBJ2-7

CDR3aa: CASSEPPAGTSGAKNIQYF
abundance: NA
v_gene: TRBV6-1
j_gene: TRBJ2-4

CDR3aa: CASSQQGGRGGYTF
abundance: NA
v_gene: TRBV5-1
j_gene: TRBJ1-2

CDR3aa: CASSGQVATNEKLFF
abundance: NA
v_gene: TRBV2
j_gene: TRBJ1-4

CDR3aa: CASSRLAGVSTGELFF
abundance: NA
v_gene: TRBV7-9
j_gene: TRBJ2-2

CDR3aa: CASSQLAGGPAYNEQFF
abundance: NA
v_gene: TRBV12-1
j_gene: TRBJ2-1

CDR3aa: CASSLYRDRGRHLNTGELFF
abundance: NA
v_gene: TRBV19
j_gene: TRBJ2-2

CDR3aa: CASSLDGAPSYEQYF
abundance: few
v_gene: TRBV5-1
j_gene: TRBJ2-7

CDR3aa: CASSFVGLEQYF
abundance: NA
v_gene: TRBV11-2
j_gene: TRBJ2-7

CDR3aa: CASSSRGQGPYGYTF
abundance: few
v_gene: TRBV27
j_gene: TRBJ1-2

CDR3aa: CASSPGQGAEAFF
abundance: NA
v_gene: TRBV4-3
j_gene: TRBJ1-1

CDR3aa: CASSLGQSRTSGIAQFF
abundance: NA
v_gene: TRBV13
j_gene: TRBJ2-1

CDR3aa: CASSLGVVGAAGELFF
abundance: once
v_gene: TRBV5-1
j_gene: TRBJ2-2

CDR3aa: CASGGVGDSPTGELFF
abundance: NA
v_gene: TRBV9
j_gene: TRBJ2-2

CDR3aa: CATSRGVQGPYEQYF
abundance: NA
v_gene: TRBV15
j_gene: NA

CDR3aa: CASSKGRLAGDPGYQETQYF
abundance: few
v_gene: TRBV21-1
j_gene: TRBJ2-5

CDR3aa: CASSIRDTLSYEQYF
abundance: NA
v_gene: TRBV19
j_gene: TRBJ2-7

CDR3aa: CASGRLAGGTGELFF
abundance: NA
v_gene: TRBV9
j_gene: TRBJ2-2

CDR3aa: CASSALAGGTYEQYF
abundance: NA
v_gene: TRBV2
j_gene: TRBJ2-7

CDR3aa: CASRKQGNNEQFF
abundance: NA
v_gene: TRBV6-5
j_gene: TRBJ2-1

CDR3aa: CASSLSPGYEQYF
abundance: NA
v_gene: TRBV7-9
j_gene: TRBJ2-7

CDR3aa: CASSVSGGPNTGELFF
abundance: NA
v_gene: TRBV9
j_gene: TRBJ2-2

CDR3aa: CASSPTGVTGANVLTF
abundance: NA
v_gene: TRBV18
j_gene: TRBJ2-6

CDR3aa: CASSLVGGNSGANVLTF
abundance: once
v_gene: TRBV7-2
j_gene: TRBJ2-6

CDR3aa: CASSPSTSGGPNEQFF
abundance: few
v_gene: TRBV18
j_gene: TRBJ2-1

CDR3aa: CASSDSRSGELFF
abundance: once
v_gene: TRBV9
j_gene: TRBJ2-2

CDR3aa: CASSPPGQFNEKLFF
abundance: NA
v_gene: TRBV18
j_gene: TRBJ1-4

CDR3aa: CASSSGGDTQYF
abundance: NA
v_gene: TRBV7-6
j_gene: TRBJ2-3

CDR3aa: CASSLSMNTEAFF
abundance: NA
v_gene: TRBV27
j_gene: TRBJ1-1

CDR3aa: CASSPLYSTEAFF
abundance: NA
v_gene: TRBV27
j_gene: TRBJ1-1

CDR3aa: CASGLLRGSGVSVDTQYF
abundance: NA
v_gene: TRBV12-5
j_gene: TRBJ2-3

CDR3aa: CASSFGGYSTDTQYF
abundance: NA
v_gene: TRBV5-1
j_gene: TRBJ2-3

CDR3aa: CASSLRGSGGQETQYF
abundance: NA
v_gene: TRBV5-6
j_gene: TRBJ2-5

CDR3aa: CASVWGEWYEQYF
abundance: NA
v_gene: TRBV2
j_gene: TRBJ2-7

CDR3aa: CASSLSGVNYGYTF
abundance: NA
v_gene: TRBV7-9
j_gene: TRBJ1-2

CDR3aa: CASSIDGIAGRNEQFF
abundance: NA
v_gene: TRBV19
j_gene: TRBJ2-1